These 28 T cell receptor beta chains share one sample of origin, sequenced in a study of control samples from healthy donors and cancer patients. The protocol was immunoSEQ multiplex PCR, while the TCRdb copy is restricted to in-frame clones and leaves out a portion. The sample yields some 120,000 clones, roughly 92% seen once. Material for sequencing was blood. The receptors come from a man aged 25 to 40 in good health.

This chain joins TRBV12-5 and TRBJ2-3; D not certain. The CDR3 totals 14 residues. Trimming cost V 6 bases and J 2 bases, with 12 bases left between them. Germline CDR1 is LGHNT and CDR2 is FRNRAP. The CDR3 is CASGQVQHTDTQYF. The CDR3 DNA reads TGTGCTAGTGGCCAGGTACAGCACACAGATACGCAGTATTTT.

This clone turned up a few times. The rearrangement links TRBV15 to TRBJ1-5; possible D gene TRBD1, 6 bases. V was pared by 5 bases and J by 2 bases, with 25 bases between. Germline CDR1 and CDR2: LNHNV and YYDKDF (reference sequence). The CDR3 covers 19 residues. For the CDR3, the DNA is TGTGCCACCAGCCCCCGGTCGGGGGCGCTTTTGGTTGGCAATCAGCCCCAGCATTTT. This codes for CATSPRSGALLVGNQPQHF.

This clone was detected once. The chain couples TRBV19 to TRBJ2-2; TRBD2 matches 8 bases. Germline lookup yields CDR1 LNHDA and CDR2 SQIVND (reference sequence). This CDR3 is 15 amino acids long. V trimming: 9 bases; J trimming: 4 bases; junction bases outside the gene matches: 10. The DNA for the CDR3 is TGTGCCAGCTTTAGCGGGGCGAGGGGCACCGGGGAGCTGTTTTTT. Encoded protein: CASFSGARGTGELFF.

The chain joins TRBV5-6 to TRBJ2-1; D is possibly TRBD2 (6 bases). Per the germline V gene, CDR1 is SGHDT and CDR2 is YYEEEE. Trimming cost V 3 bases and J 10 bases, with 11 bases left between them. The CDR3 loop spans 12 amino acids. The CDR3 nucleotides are TGTGCCAGCAGCTGGAGGGGTAACGAGCAGTTCTTC. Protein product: CASSWRGNEQFF.

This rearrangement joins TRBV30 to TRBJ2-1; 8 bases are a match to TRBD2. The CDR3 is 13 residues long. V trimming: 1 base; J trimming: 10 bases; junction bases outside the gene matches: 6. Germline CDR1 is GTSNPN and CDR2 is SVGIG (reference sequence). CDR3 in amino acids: CAWSAGTSNEQFF. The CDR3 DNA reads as TGTGCCTGGAGTGCCGGGACTAGTAACGAGCAGTTCTTC.

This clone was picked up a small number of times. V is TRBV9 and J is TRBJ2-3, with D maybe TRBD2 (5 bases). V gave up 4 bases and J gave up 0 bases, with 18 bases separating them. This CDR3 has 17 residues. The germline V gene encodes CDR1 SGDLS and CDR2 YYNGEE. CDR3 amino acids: CASSPGRLASSTDTQYF. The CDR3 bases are TGTGCCAGCAGCCCAGGTCGGCTAGCCTCTAGCACAGATACGCAGTATTTT.

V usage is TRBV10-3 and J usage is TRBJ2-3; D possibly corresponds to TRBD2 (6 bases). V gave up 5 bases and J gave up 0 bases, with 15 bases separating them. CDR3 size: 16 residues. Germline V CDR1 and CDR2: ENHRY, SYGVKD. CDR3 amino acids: CAISRAGSTSTDTQYF. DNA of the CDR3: TGTGCCATCAGTCGGGCGGGGAGTACTAGCACAGATACGCAGTATTTT.

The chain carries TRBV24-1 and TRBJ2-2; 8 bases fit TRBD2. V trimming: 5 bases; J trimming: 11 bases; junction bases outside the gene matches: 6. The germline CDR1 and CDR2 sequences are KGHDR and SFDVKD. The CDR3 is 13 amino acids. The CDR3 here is CATSAGGLRELFF. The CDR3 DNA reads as TGTGCCACCAGTGCGGGGGGGTTAAGAGAGCTGTTTTTT.

The CDR3 here is CASSLRGAPVGEQYF. The CDR3 nucleotides are TGTGCCAGCAGTTTGAGGGGGGCCCCGGTGGGGGAGCAGTACTTC. The genes are TRBV28 and TRBJ2-7; tentatively, D is TRBD1 or TRBD2 (6 bases each). The germline V gene encodes CDR1 MDHEN and CDR2 SYDVKM. The CDR3 sequence is 15 residues long. V lost 3 bases and J 7 bases, leaving 19 bases between the germline ends.

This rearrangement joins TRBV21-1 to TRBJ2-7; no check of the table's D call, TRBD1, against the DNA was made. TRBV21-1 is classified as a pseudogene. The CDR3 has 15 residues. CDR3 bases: TGTGCCAGCACCCCCGACAGGGCGTCACGCTACGAGCAGTACGTC. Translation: CASTPDRASRYEQYV.

The CDR3, as DNA: TGTGCCAGCAGCTTTCCTTCGGGCCATTCACCCCTCCACTTT. Encoded protein: CASSFPSGHSPLHF. The chain couples TRBV11-2 to TRBJ1-6, with unresolved D. This CDR3 region has 14 residues. V was clipped by 3 bases and J by 8 bases, with 11 bases between them. Per the germline V gene, CDR1 is SGHAT and CDR2 is FQNNGV.

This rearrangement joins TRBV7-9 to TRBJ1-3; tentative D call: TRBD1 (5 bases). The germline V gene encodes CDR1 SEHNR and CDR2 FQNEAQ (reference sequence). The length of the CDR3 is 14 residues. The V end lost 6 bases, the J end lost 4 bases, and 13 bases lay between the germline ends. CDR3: CASSNRTGGNTIYF. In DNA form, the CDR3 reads TGTGCCAGCAGTAACAGGACGGGCGGAAACACCATATATTTT.

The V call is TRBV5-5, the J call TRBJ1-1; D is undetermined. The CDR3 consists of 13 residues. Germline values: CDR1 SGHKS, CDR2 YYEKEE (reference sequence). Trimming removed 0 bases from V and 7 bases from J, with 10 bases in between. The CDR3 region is CASSLAITGEAFF. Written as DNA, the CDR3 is TGTGCCAGCAGCTTGGCCATAACCGGTGAAGCTTTCTTT.

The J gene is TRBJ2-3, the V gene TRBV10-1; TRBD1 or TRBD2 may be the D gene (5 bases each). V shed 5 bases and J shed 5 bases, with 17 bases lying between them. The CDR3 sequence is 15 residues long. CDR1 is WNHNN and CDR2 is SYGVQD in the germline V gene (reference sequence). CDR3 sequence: CASSKGPPPGDTQYF. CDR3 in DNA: TGCGCCAGCAGTAAGGGACCCCCGCCTGGAGATACGCAGTATTTT.

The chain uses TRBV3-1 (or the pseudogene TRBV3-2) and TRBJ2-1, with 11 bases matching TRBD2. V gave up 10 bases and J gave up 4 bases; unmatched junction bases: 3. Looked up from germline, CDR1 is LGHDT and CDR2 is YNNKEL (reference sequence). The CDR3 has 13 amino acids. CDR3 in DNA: TGTGCCACCTCTAGCGGGGGGTACAATGAGCAGTTCTTC. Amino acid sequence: CATSSGGYNEQFF.

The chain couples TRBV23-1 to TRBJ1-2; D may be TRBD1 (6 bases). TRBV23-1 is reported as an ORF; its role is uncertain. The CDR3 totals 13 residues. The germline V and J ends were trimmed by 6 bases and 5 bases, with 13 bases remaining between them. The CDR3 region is CASSRGAWYGYTF. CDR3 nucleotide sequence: TGCGCCAGCAGCCGGGGGGCATGGTATGGCTACACCTTC.

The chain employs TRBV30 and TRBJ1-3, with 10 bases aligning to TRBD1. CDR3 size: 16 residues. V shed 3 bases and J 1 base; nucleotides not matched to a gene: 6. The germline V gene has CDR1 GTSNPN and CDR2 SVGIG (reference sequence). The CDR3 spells CAWSVGTGASGNTIYF. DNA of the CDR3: TGTGCCTGGAGCGTAGGGACAGGGGCTTCTGGAAACACCATATATTTT.

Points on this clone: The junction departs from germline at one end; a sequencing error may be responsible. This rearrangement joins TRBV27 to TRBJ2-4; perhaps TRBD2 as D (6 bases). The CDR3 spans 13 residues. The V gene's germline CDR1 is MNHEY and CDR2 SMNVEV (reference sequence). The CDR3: CASSLSGGDSRHF. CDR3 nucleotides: TGTGCCAGCAGTTTATCAGGAGGGGACTCGCGACACTTC.

The chain's CDR3 is CASSLSQFSTGGPHGYTF. The CDR3 region has the DNA TGTGCCAGCAGCCTTTCCCAGTTCTCGACAGGGGGCCCCCATGGCTACACCTTC. This chain joins TRBV5-6 and TRBJ1-2, with 10 bases that match TRBD1. Germline CDR1 is SGHDT and CDR2 is YYEEEE. CDR3 length: 18 residues. Losses at the gene ends were 4 bases for V and 6 bases for J; bases not matched to a gene: 18.

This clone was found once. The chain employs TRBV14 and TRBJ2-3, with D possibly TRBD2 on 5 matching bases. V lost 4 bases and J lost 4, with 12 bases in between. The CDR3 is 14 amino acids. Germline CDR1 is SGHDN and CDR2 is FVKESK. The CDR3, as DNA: TGTGCCAGCAGCCTATATTCCGGGGCAGATACGCAGTATTTT. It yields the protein CASSLYSGADTQYF.

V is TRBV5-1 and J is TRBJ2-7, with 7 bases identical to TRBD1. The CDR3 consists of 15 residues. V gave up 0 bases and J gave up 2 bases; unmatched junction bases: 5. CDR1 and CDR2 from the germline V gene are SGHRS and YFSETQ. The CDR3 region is CASSLATGSPYEQYF. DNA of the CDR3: TGCGCCAGCAGCTTGGCGACAGGGTCGCCCTACGAGCAGTACTTC.

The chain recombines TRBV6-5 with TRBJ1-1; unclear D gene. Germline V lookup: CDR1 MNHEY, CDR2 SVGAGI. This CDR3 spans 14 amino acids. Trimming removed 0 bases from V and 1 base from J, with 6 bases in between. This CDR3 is CASSYSEGNTEAFF. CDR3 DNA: TGTGCCAGCAGTTACTCAGAGGGGAACACTGAAGCTTTCTTT.

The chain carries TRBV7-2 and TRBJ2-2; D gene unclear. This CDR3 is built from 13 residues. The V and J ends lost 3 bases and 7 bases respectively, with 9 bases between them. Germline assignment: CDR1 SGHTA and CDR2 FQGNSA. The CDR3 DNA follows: TGTGCCAGCAGCTTTTTCCTTGGCGGGGAGCTGTTTTTT. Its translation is CASSFFLGGELFF.

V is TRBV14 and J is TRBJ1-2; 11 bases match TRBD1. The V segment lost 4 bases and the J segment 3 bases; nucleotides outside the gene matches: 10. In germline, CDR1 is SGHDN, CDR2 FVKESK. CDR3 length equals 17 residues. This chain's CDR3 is CASSPSRDRGVDYGYTF. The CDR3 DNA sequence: TGTGCCAGCAGCCCGTCCCGGGACAGGGGGGTAGACTATGGCTACACCTTC. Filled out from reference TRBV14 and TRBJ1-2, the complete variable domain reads EAGVTQFPSHSVIEKGQTVTLRCDPISGHDNLYWYRRVMGKEIKFLLHFVKESKQDESGMPNNRFLAERTGGTYSTLKVQPAELEDSGVYFCASSPSRDRGVDYGYTFGSGTRLTVV.

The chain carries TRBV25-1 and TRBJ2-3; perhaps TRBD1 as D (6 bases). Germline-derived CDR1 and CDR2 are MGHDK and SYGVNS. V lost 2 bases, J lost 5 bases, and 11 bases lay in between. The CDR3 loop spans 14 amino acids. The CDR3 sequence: CASSELGARDTQYF. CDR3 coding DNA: TGTGCCAGCAGTGAACTGGGGGCTAGAGATACGCAGTATTTT.

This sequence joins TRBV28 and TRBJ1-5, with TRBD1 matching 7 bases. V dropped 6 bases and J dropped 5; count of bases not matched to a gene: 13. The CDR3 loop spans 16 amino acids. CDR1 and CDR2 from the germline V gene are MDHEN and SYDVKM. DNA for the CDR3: TGTGCCAGCAGCCTCAGAATAGACAGGGCAGATCAGCCCCAGCATTTT. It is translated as CASSLRIDRADQPQHF.

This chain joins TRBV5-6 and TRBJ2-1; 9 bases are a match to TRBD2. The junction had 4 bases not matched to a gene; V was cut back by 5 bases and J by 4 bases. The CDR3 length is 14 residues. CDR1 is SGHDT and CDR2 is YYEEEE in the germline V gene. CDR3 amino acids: CASRPSGTYNEQFF. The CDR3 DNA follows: TGTGCCAGCAGACCTAGCGGGACGTACAATGAGCAGTTCTTC. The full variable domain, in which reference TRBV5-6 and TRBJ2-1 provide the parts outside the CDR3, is DAGVTQSPTHLIKTRGQQVTLRCSPKSGHDTVSWYQQALGQGPQFIFQYYEEEERQRGNFPDRFSGHQFPNYSSELNVNALLLGDSALYLCASRPSGTYNEQFFGPGTRLTVL.

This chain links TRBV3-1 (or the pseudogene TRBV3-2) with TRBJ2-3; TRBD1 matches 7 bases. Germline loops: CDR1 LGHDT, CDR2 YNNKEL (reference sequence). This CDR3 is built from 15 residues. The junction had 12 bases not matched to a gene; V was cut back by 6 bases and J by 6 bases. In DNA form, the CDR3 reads TGTGCCAGCAGTACAGGGGCCTACGGGGAGGATACGCAGTATTTT. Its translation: CASSTGAYGEDTQYF.